These T cell receptor beta chains were read from a single sample in a study of shared clonotypes between healthy human individuals. Only in-frame clones appear in the TCRdb table, and some are missing; sequencing was by immunoSEQ multiplex PCR. The data contain around 2,000,000 clones, about 93% of them singletons. The sample was naive CD8+ T cells from PBMCs. These receptors all come from a man between 18 and 29 years old in good health. Some clones in this sample may be carry-over from other donors' samples. Both conserved end residues are part of each CDR3. Fields, in order: J gene, V gene, clone size, D gene, CDR3 DNA, CDR3 protein. The D gene is left open where the match is weak. Only some rows state a clone size, as once, few, many or a class for expanded clones.

>TRBJ1-1|TRBV28|.|.
TGTGCCAGCAGGACGACGACAGCGTTATCTGAAGCTTTCTTT
CASRTTTALSEAFF
>TRBJ2-1|TRBV27|once|TRBD2
TGTGCCAGCAGTTTAGTGGGACTAGCGAACAATGAGCAGTTCTTC
CASSLVGLANNEQFF
>TRBJ1-2|TRBV27|.|.
TGTGCCAGCAGTTTATCGTCGCCAGAAGCCTTTTATGGCTACACCTTC
CASSLSSPEAFYGYTF
>TRBJ2-5|TRBV29-1|.|TRBD2
TGCAGCGGTTTGGGCGGGAGCGCCGGGGAGACCCAGTACTTC
CSGLGGSAGETQYF
>TRBJ1-4|TRBV5-5|.|TRBD1
TGTGCCAGCAGCTTGGACAGGGGGTGGAAACTGTTTTTT
CASSLDRGWKLFF
>TRBJ1-2|TRBV11-2|.|.
TGTGCCAGCAGCTTAGGTAGGGCCGGTGGCTACACCTTC
CASSLGRAGGYTF
>TRBJ2-1|TRBV2|.|TRBD2
TGTGCCAGACGACTAGCGGGAGAAAATGAGCAGTTCTTC
CARRLAGENEQFF
>TRBJ1-2|TRBV5-6|.|TRBD1
TGTGCCAGCAGCTTGGGGACAGGCGTCCGTCCTGGCTACACCTTC
CASSLGTGVRPGYTF
>TRBJ2-3|TRBV9|.|.
TGTGCCAGCAGCCTCACTAGGGGGGGTTGGAATACGCAGTATTTT
CASSLTRGGWNTQYF
>TRBJ2-1|TRBV28|.|.
TGTGCCAGCAGTTTACTTCGTGAGCAGTTCTTC
CASSLLREQFF
>TRBJ2-5|TRBV6-1|.|TRBD1
TGTGCCAGCAGTGTCTATAGGGGGCGCCGGGAAGAGACCCAGTACTTC
CASSVYRGRREETQYF
>TRBJ2-7|TRBV15|.|TRBD1
TGTGCCACCAGCAGCACTACCGGGACAGGGTTGATTGGGAGGGACTACGAGCAGTACTTC
CATSSTTGTGLIGRDYEQYF
>TRBJ2-7|TRBV6-5|.|.
TGTGCCAGCACAGACACTCGCTCCTACGAGCAGTACTTC
CASTDTRSYEQYF
>TRBJ2-1|TRBV19|.|.
TGTGCCAGTAGTCCTCGGGGGCTGGAGCAGTTCTTC
CASSPRGLEQFF
>TRBJ2-1|TRBV6-1|.|TRBD2
TGTGCCAGCAGTGATACCCTACTAGCGGAGGGGACCTACAATGAGCAGTTCTTC
CASSDTLLAEGTYNEQFF